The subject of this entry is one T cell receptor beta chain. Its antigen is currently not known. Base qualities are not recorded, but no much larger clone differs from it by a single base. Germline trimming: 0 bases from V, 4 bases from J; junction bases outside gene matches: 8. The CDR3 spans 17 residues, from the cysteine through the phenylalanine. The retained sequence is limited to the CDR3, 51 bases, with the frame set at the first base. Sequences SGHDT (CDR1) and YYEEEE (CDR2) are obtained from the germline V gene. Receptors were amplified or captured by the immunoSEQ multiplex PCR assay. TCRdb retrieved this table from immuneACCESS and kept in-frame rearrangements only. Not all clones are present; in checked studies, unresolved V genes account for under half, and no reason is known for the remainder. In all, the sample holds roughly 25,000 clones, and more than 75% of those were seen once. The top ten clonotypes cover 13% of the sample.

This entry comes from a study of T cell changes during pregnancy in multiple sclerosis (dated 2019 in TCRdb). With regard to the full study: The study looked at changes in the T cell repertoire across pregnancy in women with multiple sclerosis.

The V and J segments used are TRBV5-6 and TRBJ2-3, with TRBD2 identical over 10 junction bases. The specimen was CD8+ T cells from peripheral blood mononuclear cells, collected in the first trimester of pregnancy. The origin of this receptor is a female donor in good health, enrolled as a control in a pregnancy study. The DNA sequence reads TGTGCCAGCAGCTTGGACGCAGCGGGGGGGTGGGCAGATACGCAGTATTTT. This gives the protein CASSLDAAGGWADTQYF.